One and the same sample provided the 24 T cell receptor beta chains below, sequenced in a study of follicular helper T cells after annual influenza vaccination. TCRdb keeps only in-frame clones here, not all; method: immunoSEQ multiplex PCR. The table records about 9,300 clones, 85% to 90% of them present only once. Documented time point: 2015-2016 season, pre-vaccination. The material sequenced was CXCR5+ CD38- circulating T follicular helper cells from blood, taken on the day of influenza vaccination. The subset is: circulating Tfh, non-naive CD4+CXCR5+PD-1+ (ICOS+CD38+ or ICOS-CD38-). Receptors were obtained from an adult who received the influenza vaccine.

This chain uses TRBV5-1 with TRBJ2-6; no clear D gene. The germline V gene encodes CDR1 SGHRS and CDR2 YFSETQ. V was clipped by 3 bases and J by 0 bases, with 4 bases between them. The CDR3 is 14 amino acids. CDR3 loop: CASSSSSGANVLTF. The CDR3 DNA reads TGCGCCAGCAGCTCAAGCTCTGGGGCCAACGTCCTGACTTTC. The full variable domain, rest sourced from reference TRBV5-1 and TRBJ2-6, is KAGVTQTPRYLIKTRGQQVTLSCSPISGHRSVSWYQQTPGQGLQFLFEYFSETQRNKGNFPGRFSGRQFSNSRSEMNVSTLELGDSALYLCASSSSSGANVLTFGAGSRLTVL.

The CDR3 bases are TGTGCCAGCAGCTTGGCCTCCGAGAGACCGTATAATTCACCCCTCCACTTT. This translates into CASSLASERPYNSPLHF. V usage is TRBV5-6 and J usage is TRBJ1-6; D is unresolved. CDR3 length: 17 amino acids. Germline lookup yields CDR1 SGHDT and CDR2 YYEEEE. Trimming removed 0 bases at V and 4 bases at J, with 14 bases between.

V gene TRBV11-1 combines with J gene TRBJ1-1, with D unclear. The germline V and J ends were trimmed by 7 bases and 0 bases, with 15 bases remaining between them. Germline V gene sequence: CDR1 SGHAT, CDR2 FQDESV (reference sequence). This CDR3 is 15 amino acids long. The DNA of the CDR3 is TGTGCCAGCAACAAGGTCGGGGAGTTGAACACTGAAGCTTTCTTT. As protein: CASNKVGELNTEAFF. Combining the CDR3 with reference TRBV11-1 and TRBJ1-1 gives the whole variable domain EAEVAQSPRYKITEKSQAVAFWCDPISGHATLYWYRQILGQGPELLVQFQDESVVDDSQLPKDRFSAERLKGVDSTLKIQPAELGDSAMYLCASNKVGELNTEAFFGQGTRLTVV.

The chain recombines TRBV7-9 with TRBJ1-5; TRBD1 is a possible D gene (6 bases). The CDR3 runs 14 residues. Trimming removed 0 bases from V and 5 bases from J, with 8 bases in between. The V gene's germline CDR1 is SEHNR and CDR2 FQNEAQ (reference sequence). The CDR3 sequence is CASSLAGGHQPQHF. The CDR3 bases are TGTGCCAGCAGCTTAGCGGGGGGGCATCAGCCCCAGCATTTT.

The gene calls are TRBV5-7 and TRBJ2-6; 7 bases map to TRBD1. TRBV5-7 is classed as an ORF, of uncertain function. Trimming removed 2 bases from V and 2 bases from J; junction bases left unmatched: 1. This CDR3 is 15 amino acids long. CDR3 DNA: TGTGCCAGCAGCTTACAGGGGACTGGGGCCAACGTCCTGACTTTC. Encoded protein: CASSLQGTGANVLTF.

The chain carries TRBV29-1 and TRBJ2-1, with 10 nucleotides matching TRBD1. The junction had 9 bases not matched to a gene; V was cut back by 7 bases and J by 3 bases. The CDR3 spans 15 residues. Germline CDR1 SQVTM, CDR2 ANQGSEA. This chain's CDR3 is CSARLGQGVYNEQFF. The CDR3 DNA follows: TGCAGCGCTAGACTAGGACAGGGGGTCTACAATGAGCAGTTCTTC.

J is TRBJ2-1 and V is TRBV18; no definite D call. V gave up 3 bases and J gave up 8 bases, with 8 bases separating them. The CDR3 sequence is 12 residues long. Germline assignment: CDR1 KGHSH and CDR2 LQKENI. Written as DNA, the CDR3 is TGTGCCAGCTCACCGCCCAGCGATGAGCAGTTCTTC. This translates into CASSPPSDEQFF.

The rearrangement links TRBV5-6 to TRBJ1-1; D is unclear. The germline CDR1 and CDR2 sequences are SGHDT and YYEEEE. The CDR3 runs 12 residues. The V and J ends lost 2 bases and 3 bases respectively, with 5 bases between them. The CDR3 DNA reads as TGTGCCAGCAGCTTCTTGGACACTGAAGCTTTCTTT. Its translation is CASSFLDTEAFF.

This clone appeared a few times. The V gene is TRBV4-1, the J gene TRBJ2-2; 9 bases map to TRBD1. V was clipped by 4 bases and J by 6 bases; unmatched bases: 12. The length of the CDR3 is 17 residues. Germline V lookup: CDR1 MGHRA, CDR2 YSYEKL. For the CDR3, the DNA is TGCGCCAGCAGCCTAAATACAGGGGGCGAATCGGCCGGGGAGCTGTTTTTT. Translation: CASSLNTGGESAGELFF.

The chain employs TRBV5-1 and TRBJ2-2; no definite D call. V was shortened by 0 bases and J by 2 bases, with 5 bases between the two germline ends. The germline V gene encodes CDR1 SGHRS and CDR2 YFSETQ. The CDR3 is made up of 14 amino acids. CDR3 sequence (DNA): TGCGCCAGCAGCTTGGAGAGAAACACCGGGGAGCTGTTTTTT. Amino acid sequence: CASSLERNTGELFF.

V and J are TRBV4-2 and TRBJ1-3; unclear D gene. V shed 4 bases and J shed 2 bases, with 12 bases lying between them. The CDR3 runs to 15 residues. The germline V gene has CDR1 LGHNA and CDR2 YNFKEQ. CDR3 loop: CASSRDGETGNTIYF. CDR3 nucleotides: TGTGCCAGCAGCCGTGATGGGGAAACTGGAAACACCATATATTTT.

The table lists this clone with a few counts. The chain joins TRBV7-8 to TRBJ2-7; 7 bases map to TRBD2. The length of the CDR3 is 15 residues. The V segment lost 0 bases and the J segment 6 bases; nucleotides outside the gene matches: 8. Germline lookup yields CDR1 SGHVS and CDR2 FQNEAQ. CDR3 in DNA: TGTGCCAGCAGCTTAGCGCGGACTAGGTCCGCCGAGCAGTACTTC. The encoded protein is CASSLARTRSAEQYF.

This rearrangement joins TRBV2 to TRBJ2-7; 14 bases map to TRBD2. Germline loops: CDR1 SNHLY, CDR2 FYNNEI. The CDR3 loop spans 21 amino acids. The J segment lost 3 bases and the V segment lost 4 bases, leaving 20 bases of the junction unmatched. CDR3 coding DNA: TGTGCCAGCAGTGGGGCAGGGGGCCGCGGGACTAGCGGGGGTTCTATCTACGAGCAGTACTTC. Translating it yields CASSGAGGRGTSGGSIYEQYF.

The CDR3 region has the DNA TGTGCCAGCAGTGCTTGGGAATCTGGAAACACCATATATTTT. Encoded protein: CASSAWESGNTIYF. The chain is built from TRBV6-5 and TRBJ1-3, with no clear D. The V gene's germline CDR1 is MNHEY and CDR2 SVGAGI. The CDR3 covers 14 residues. Trimming pared 5 bases from V and 1 base from J, leaving 9 bases between.

This clone was counted a few times. The gene calls are TRBV2 and TRBJ1-5, with D tentatively TRBD1 (6 bases). Germline CDR1 SNHLY, CDR2 FYNNEI. V gave up 5 bases and J gave up 7 bases, with 15 bases separating them. CDR3 length: 14 residues. Here the CDR3 DNA reads TGTGCCAGCAGTCAGGGGTATTCGGGGCAGCCCCAGCATTTT. The encoded protein is CASSQGYSGQPQHF.

This chain links TRBV10-3 with TRBJ1-4; D is ambiguous. Germline loops: CDR1 ENHRY, CDR2 SYGVKD. This CDR3 contains 14 residues. The germline V and J ends were trimmed by 2 bases and 5 bases, with 9 bases remaining between them. The DNA for the CDR3 is TGTGCCATCAGTGAGACCCCAGAGAATGAAAAACTGTTTTTT. Translated, it gives CAISETPENEKLFF.

This rearrangement joins TRBV7-2 to TRBJ1-6, with 12 bases matching TRBD1. After removal of 0 bases from V and 10 bases from J, the junction contained 4 bases not matched to a gene. Germline values: CDR1 SGHTA, CDR2 FQGNSA. The CDR3 consists of 16 residues. For the CDR3, the DNA is TGTGCCAGCAGCTTAGCCCCGGGACAGGGGGCGTCACCCCTCCACTTT. It specifies CASSLAPGQGASPLHF. Full variable domain (remainder filled in from reference TRBV7-2 and TRBJ1-6): GAGVSQSPSNKVTEKGKDVELRCDPISGHTALYWYRQSLGQGLEFLIYFQGNSAPDKSGLPSDRFSAERTGGSVSTLTIQRTQQEDSAVYLCASSLAPGQGASPLHFGNGTRLTVT.

The V gene is TRBV18, the J gene TRBJ2-1, with no clear D. CDR1 KGHSH and CDR2 LQKENI come from the germline V gene. The length of the CDR3 is 13 residues. Between the trimmed V and J ends, which lost 0 bases and 3 bases, there was a span of 3 bases. For the CDR3, the DNA is TGTGCCAGCTCACCACCGAACTACAATGAGCAGTTCTTC. It is translated as CASSPPNYNEQFF.

This clone showed up just once. The CDR3 bases are TGCGCCAGCAGCCCTACAGGGCAATCAAACACCATATATTTT. Its protein product is CASSPTGQSNTIYF. V usage is TRBV5-1 and J usage is TRBJ1-3, with D perhaps TRBD1 (6 bases). Germline V gene sequence: CDR1 SGHRS, CDR2 YFSETQ. The CDR3 totals 14 residues. The V end was cut by 4 bases, the J end by 6 bases, with 14 bases between.

V and J are TRBV30 and TRBJ1-2; 9 positions agree with TRBD1. Germline assignment: CDR1 GTSNPN and CDR2 SVGIG (reference sequence). The CDR3 is 14 residues long. V shed 4 bases, J shed 7 bases, and the junction held 10 bases outside the gene matches. CDR3 loop: CAWTSGQGFAGYTF. The DNA of the CDR3 is TGTGCCTGGACTTCCGGACAGGGGTTCGCTGGCTACACCTTC.

This clone was counted a single time. The J gene is TRBJ1-4, the V gene TRBV7-2, with TRBD1 matching over 7 bases. CDR1 is SGHTA and CDR2 is FQGNSA in the germline V gene. The CDR3 has 15 amino acids. J was trimmed by 8 bases and V by 1 base; bases with no gene match: 7. The CDR3, as DNA: TGTGCCAGCAGCTTAGGACAGGGTTTGGGGGAAAAACTGTTTTTT. Its protein product is CASSLGQGLGEKLFF.

This clone has a handful of counts. This chain links TRBV6-1 with TRBJ2-1, with a tentative D call TRBD2 (5 bases). The germline V gene encodes CDR1 MNHNS and CDR2 SASEGT. Deletions cut 2 bases from V and 5 bases from J, with 13 bases between. This CDR3 contains 15 residues. CDR3 sequence (DNA): TGTGCCAGCAGTGAAACCGGATCGGGGAACAATGAGCAGTTCTTC. Translation: CASSETGSGNNEQFF.

V is TRBV6-1 and J is TRBJ2-3, with unresolved D. The CDR3 consists of 14 residues. Germline CDR1 is MNHNS and CDR2 is SASEGT. The V gene lost 7 bases and the J gene lost 2 bases, with 13 bases spanning the gap. DNA for the CDR3: TGTGCCAGCATGCCTCTTATCAACACAGATACGCAGTATTTT. It translates to CASMPLINTDTQYF.

The V gene is TRBV14, the J gene TRBJ2-7; D unresolved. Trimming took off 0 bases at V and 3 bases at J, with 0 bases between the two ends. Germline V gives CDR1 SGHDN, CDR2 FVKESK. The CDR3 covers 11 residues. The CDR3 spells CASSQDYEQYF. In DNA, the CDR3 is TGTGCCAGCAGCCAAGACTACGAGCAGTACTTC.